Listed here are 26 T cell receptor beta chains from one sample, sequenced in a study of glioma-infiltrating T cells (dated by TCRdb to about 2016). Instrument used: Illumina MiSeq. The iRepertoire nested amplicon-rescue multiplex PCR (arm-PCR) platform was used to amplify TCR alpha and beta CDR3 regions from RNA. TCRdb trimmed public reads at Q25 via fastp, called clones via MiXCR and kept in-frame beta chains. For every CDR3 protein sequence, its rows merge into one entry that carries the most common genes and DNA. Counted in this sample were more than 300,000 distinct CDR3 sequences; 41% of them appeared once. More than 10% of the sample is taken by the ten largest. Input material: glioma tissue, nonneoplastic brain tissue, or PBMCs (not recorded which). The origin of the receptors is a human donor with low-grade glioma or glioblastoma, undergoing nonglioma brain surgery, or in good health (not recorded which).

Details on this clonotype: A much larger clonotype is one base distant, so this may be a read error. V is TRBV20-1 and J is TRBJ1-5; D gene ambiguous. This CDR3 region has 13 residues. Germline-derived CDR1 and CDR2 are DFQATT and SNEGSKA (reference sequence). CDR3 DNA: TGCAGTGCTATGGGGAGTCGCAATAAGCCCCAGCATTTT. Its translation: CSAMGSRNKPQHF.

This clonotype was seen a handful of times. The chain recombines TRBV7-9 with TRBJ2-5; 9 bases line up with TRBD2. The CDR3 consists of 15 residues. The germline CDR1 and CDR2 sequences are SEHNR and FQNEAQ (reference sequence). J gave up 5 bases and V 3 bases, and 7 bases lay outside the gene matches. This CDR3 reads CASSFSSGVMETQYF. The CDR3 DNA follows: TGTGCCAGCAGCTTTTCTAGCGGGGTTATGGAGACCCAGTACTTC.

In regard to this clonotype: One base away lies a much larger clone, so this may be a sequencing read error. The rearrangement uses TRBV6-5 and TRBJ2-1; a weak D match, TRBD1 (6 bases). CDR1 is MNHEY and CDR2 is SVGAGI in the germline V gene. This CDR3 comprises 18 residues. V gave up 2 bases and J gave up 10 bases, with 27 bases separating them. The CDR3 loop is CASSYRGTYRTVGYEQFF. DNA for the CDR3: TGTGCCAGCAGTTACAGAGGGACATACAGGACGGTCGGCTACGAGCAGTTCTTC.

The rearrangement links TRBV2 to TRBJ2-7, with a weak D call TRBD2 (6 bases). V was pared by 9 bases and J by 3 bases, with 12 bases between. The CDR3 loop spans 12 amino acids. Germline-derived CDR1 and CDR2 are SNHLY and FYNNEI. The DNA of the CDR3 is TGTGCCAGTCGACTAGGAGGCTACGAGCAGTACTTC. Translation: CASRLGGYEQYF.

The V and J genes are TRBV11-3 and TRBJ2-1; the D is unclear. V was shortened by 2 bases and J by 7 bases, with 9 bases between the two germline ends. The CDR3 contains 13 residues. Germline values: CDR1 SGHNT, CDR2 YENEEA. The CDR3 DNA reads as TGTGCCAGCAGCTTACGTATTACAAATGAGCAGTTCTTC. Encoded protein: CASSLRITNEQFF.

The V gene is TRBV7-6, the J gene TRBJ2-1; a weak D match, TRBD2 (5 bases). Trimming cost V 9 bases and J 6 bases, with 21 bases left between them. Per germline, CDR1 SGHVS and CDR2 FNYEAQ. CDR3 length: 15 residues. The CDR3 DNA is TGTGCCAGAAGCCAGCCTTACCGGGGTAGCAATGAGCAGTTCTTC. Its protein product is CARSQPYRGSNEQFF.

This clonotype was found a few times. This chain joins TRBV20-1 and TRBJ2-7; no definite D call. The CDR3 covers 13 residues. Looked up from germline, CDR1 is DFQATT and CDR2 is SNEGSKA (reference sequence). V lost 0 bases and J 3 bases, leaving 9 bases between the germline ends. The CDR3 reads CSARDDPDYEQYF. The CDR3 region has the DNA TGCAGTGCTAGAGACGACCCGGACTACGAGCAGTACTTC.

V gene TRBV5-1 combines with J gene TRBJ2-3; D is ambiguous. Trimming removed 0 bases at V and 0 bases at J, with 17 bases between. Germline-derived CDR1 and CDR2 are SGHRS and YFSETQ. The CDR3 runs to 18 residues. CDR3 in amino acids: CASSLDRRLSPSTDTQYF. The CDR3 DNA follows: TGCGCCAGCAGCTTGGACAGAAGGCTTTCTCCGAGCACAGATACGCAGTATTTT.

The rearrangement links TRBV20-1 to TRBJ2-7, with 7 bases aligning to TRBD1. CDR3 length: 16 amino acids. Germline V gives CDR1 DFQATT, CDR2 SNEGSKA (reference sequence). V trimming: 0 bases; J trimming: 3 bases; junction bases outside the gene matches: 11. The CDR3 nucleotides are TGCAGTGCTAGAGACCCACAGGGGAAATCCTACTACGAGCAGTACTTC. Translating it yields CSARDPQGKSYYEQYF.

A remark on this clonotype: Since a much larger clone is just one base distant, this may be a read error. The chain carries TRBV27 and TRBJ2-1; D might be TRBD2 (5 bases). The V gene's germline CDR1 is MNHEY and CDR2 SMNVEV (reference sequence). Trimming took off 5 bases at V and 4 bases at J, with 18 bases between the two ends. The CDR3 has 16 amino acids. CDR3 residues: CASSRGFGVGYNEQFF. The CDR3 nucleotides are TGTGCCAGCAGTAGAGGATTCGGGGTAGGGTACAATGAGCAGTTCTTC.

The chain combines TRBV28 with TRBJ2-7, with D perhaps matching TRBD1 (5 bases). The V gene's germline CDR1 is MDHEN and CDR2 SYDVKM. This CDR3 region has 13 residues. V was shortened by 8 bases and J by 7 bases, with 18 bases between the two germline ends. The CDR3 protein is CASAFQGRNEQYF. DNA of the CDR3: TGTGCCAGCGCCTTCCAGGGCCGAAATGAGCAGTACTTC.

The chain carries TRBV20-1 and TRBJ2-1; D call uncertain. Per germline, CDR1 DFQATT and CDR2 SNEGSKA (reference sequence). The CDR3 extends over 12 amino acids. V lost 4 bases to trimming and J lost 5 bases, with 9 bases between them. The CDR3 DNA follows: TGCAGTGCTATGGTCGTCGACAATGAGCAGTTCTTC. This encodes CSAMVVDNEQFF.

This clonotype was seen a handful of times. The chain employs TRBV20-1 and TRBJ2-7; 11 positions agree with TRBD2. Germline trimming cut 6 bases from V and 3 bases from J; bases unmatched to any gene: 7. The CDR3 is 14 amino acids. From germline, CDR1 is DFQATT and CDR2 SNEGSKA (reference sequence). CDR3 bases: TGCAGTGCAGTACAGACTAGCGGGATCTACGAGCAGTACTTC. It yields the protein CSAVQTSGIYEQYF.

The J gene is TRBJ1-4, the V gene TRBV27, with TRBD1 as a possible D gene (6 bases). Trimming stripped 4 bases from V and 4 bases from J, with 16 bases between. Germline loops: CDR1 MNHEY, CDR2 SMNVEV (reference sequence). The CDR3 runs 16 residues. In DNA, the CDR3 is TGTGCCAGCAGTTCGTACCCGGGGGCCCTTAATGAAAAACTGTTTTTT. Encoded protein: CASSSYPGALNEKLFF.

This clonotype has a handful of counts. This rearrangement joins TRBV7-9 to TRBJ2-7; 9 bases align to TRBD1. There are 16 residues in the CDR3. V gave up 4 bases and J gave up 3 bases; unmatched junction bases: 10. Germline-derived CDR1 and CDR2 are SEHNR and FQNEAQ (reference sequence). Written as DNA, the CDR3 is TGTGCCAGCAGCTCAAACCGGGACAGGGAGTACTACGAGCAGTACTTC. It specifies CASSSNRDREYYEQYF.

V and J are TRBV27 and TRBJ1-5; the D is unclear. V dropped 1 base and J dropped 2 bases, with 12 bases sitting between them. In germline, CDR1 is MNHEY, CDR2 SMNVEV (reference sequence). The CDR3 totals 16 residues. The CDR3 coding sequence is TGTGCCAGCAGTTTATTGGCAGGATATGGCAATCAGCCCCAGCATTTT. This codes for CASSLLAGYGNQPQHF.

This clonotype has more than one count but fewer than ten. The chain uses TRBV25-1 and TRBJ1-2; D call uncertain. The germline V and J ends were trimmed by 6 bases and 8 bases, with 16 bases remaining between them. Germline V gene data show CDR1 as MGHDK and CDR2 as SYGVNS. The CDR3 spans 13 residues. The CDR3: CASSFGLPIGYTF. The CDR3 nucleotides are TGTGCCAGCAGCTTTGGGCTCCCTATCGGCTACACCTTC.

V usage is TRBV5-1 and J usage is TRBJ2-7; maybe TRBD1 (6 bases). This CDR3 is 16 amino acids long. The germline CDR1 and CDR2 sequences are SGHRS and YFSETQ. Trimming took 4 bases from V and 2 from J, leaving 19 bases between them. CDR3 protein: CASSVSATGGTYEQYF. In nucleotides, the CDR3 is TGCGCCAGCAGCGTATCCGCGACAGGAGGAACCTACGAGCAGTACTTC.

This clonotype was recorded a few times. The chain uses TRBV7-8 and TRBJ2-1; D is undetermined. The germline CDR1 and CDR2 sequences are SGHVS and FQNEAQ. The CDR3 consists of 18 residues. V was trimmed by 1 base and J by 6 bases, leaving 22 bases between them. CDR3 sequence: CASSLGRFSGKSANEQFF. The CDR3 DNA follows: TGTGCCAGCAGCTTAGGTCGTTTCTCGGGTAAATCCGCCAATGAGCAGTTCTTC.

For this clonotype: A much larger clone differs from this one at a single base, so this may be a read error. The chain carries TRBV20-1 and TRBJ2-1, with 9 bases matching TRBD2. The J call could be wrong; TRBJ2-7 is a better fit for the DNA end. Germline CDR1 and CDR2: DFQATT and SNEGSKA (reference sequence). This CDR3 is built from 13 residues. CDR3 coding DNA: TGCAGTGCTAGGGGACTAGCAGATGATGAGCAGTACTTC. It specifies CSARGLADDEQYF.

The chain is built from TRBV28 and TRBJ1-2; 8 nucleotides agree with TRBD1. The J segment lost 4 bases and the V segment lost 10 bases, leaving 14 bases of the junction unmatched. The CDR3 is 15 residues long. The V gene's germline CDR1 is MDHEN and CDR2 SYDVKM. CDR3 nucleotides: TGTGCCATCATGTGGACAGGGCGGCTTTTCTATGGCTACACCTTC. Translated: CAIMWTGRLFYGYTF.

This clonotype was recorded at least ten times. This CDR3 is CASSDQGGTEAFF. The CDR3 bases are TGTGCCAGCAGCGATCAGGGTGGCACTGAAGCTTTCTTT. The rearrangement links TRBV7-2 to TRBJ1-1, with D perhaps TRBD1 (5 bases). Trimming pared 5 bases from V and 4 bases from J, leaving 11 bases between. The length of the CDR3 is 13 residues. CDR1 and CDR2 from the germline V gene are SGHTA and FQGNSA.

Concerning this clonotype itself: A much more abundant neighbour one base away suggests this may be a read error. This rearrangement joins TRBV15 to TRBJ1-1; possibly TRBD1 for D (6 bases). CDR3 length: 13 amino acids. CDR1 and CDR2 (germline): LNHNV, YYDKDF (reference sequence). CDR3 residues: CATSSGANTKAFF. Here the CDR3 DNA reads TGTGCCACCAGTTCAGGGGCTAACACTAAAGCTTTCTTT.

Notes on this clonotype: The junction does not match germline at one end; this may be a read error. The chain uses TRBV27 and TRBJ2-1; D is perhaps TRBD2 (5 bases). The CDR3 contains 16 residues. CDR1 and CDR2 (germline): MNHEY, SMNVEV (reference sequence). CDR3 loop: CASSSIAFGSHNEQFF. CDR3 nucleotides: TGTGCCAGCAGTTCCATAGCGTTCGGCTCCCACAATGAGCAGTTCTTC.

The table lists this clonotype with a count of one. This clone may be a read error of a much larger clone one base away. This chain connects TRBV6-2 or TRBV6-3 to TRBJ2-3; D may match TRBD1 or TRBD2 (5 bases each). Trimming took 6 bases from V and 2 from J, leaving 15 bases between them. There are 15 residues in the CDR3. Germline V gene data show CDR1 as MNHEY and CDR2 as SVGEGT. This chain's CDR3 is CASRRGDLYTDTQYF. In DNA, the CDR3 is TGTGCCAGCAGGAGGGGAGACCTGTACACAGATACGCAGTATTTT.

A word on this clonotype: The junction departs from germline at one end; a sequencing error may be responsible. The chain is built from TRBV6-5 and TRBJ1-2; a possible D gene is TRBD1 (6 bases). This CDR3 is built from 14 residues. Germline V gene sequence: CDR1 MNHEY, CDR2 SVGAGI. The CDR3 loop is CAISGCLGQNGYTF. The CDR3, as DNA: TGTGCCATCAGTGGATGCTTGGGACAAAATGGCTACACCTTC.